This passage covers 8 T cell receptor beta chains from one sample sequenced in a study of cytomegalovirus exposure and HLA in healthy donors. PCR amplification relied on 60 Vbeta primers (plus 13 Jbeta primers). Produced via immunoSEQ multiplex PCR; TCRdb's table is partial and in-frame only. The data show 130,000 or so clones, roughly 85% seen once. Material for sequencing was PBMCs. The receptors come from a man aged 40-50 years in good health and CMV-seronegative.

The DNA for the CDR3 is TGTGCCAGTAGTATTGGAGAGCGGACCTCTGGGGCCAACGTCCTGACTTTC. This gives the protein CASSIGERTSGANVLTF. The V gene is TRBV19, the J gene TRBJ2-6, with D perhaps matching TRBD2 (5 bases). This CDR3 is built from 17 residues. Germline V gene data show CDR1 as LNHDA and CDR2 as SQIVND (reference sequence). Trimming cost V 3 bases and J 0 bases, with 12 bases left between them.

This clone was seen only once. V gene TRBV14 combines with J gene TRBJ2-5; D possibly corresponds to TRBD1 (6 bases). The CDR3 extends over 15 amino acids. Trimming removed 2 bases from V and 4 bases from J, with 14 bases in between. Germline lookup yields CDR1 SGHDN and CDR2 FVKESK. The CDR3: CASSQTTGPIETQYF. The CDR3 DNA reads TGTGCCAGCAGCCAAACGACAGGCCCAATAGAGACCCAGTACTTC.

The chain carries TRBV18 and TRBJ1-5; 9 bases are a match to TRBD1. Germline assignment: CDR1 KGHSH and CDR2 LQKENI. This CDR3 spans 15 amino acids. V lost 6 bases to trimming and J lost 2 bases; unmatched junction nucleotides: 5. CDR3 in DNA: TGTGCCAGCTCCGGGGACAGGGAGGGCAATCAGCCCCAGCATTTT. Its translation: CASSGDREGNQPQHF.

This rearrangement joins TRBV7-3 to TRBJ2-2, with D perhaps TRBD1 (6 bases). There are 14 residues in the CDR3. V was cut by 5 bases and J by 1 base, with 8 bases left in between. The germline V gene encodes CDR1 SGHTA and CDR2 FQGTGA. The CDR3 bases are TGTGCCAGCAGCCAGACAGGGAACACCGGGGAGCTGTTTTTT. It codes for CASSQTGNTGELFF.

V and J are TRBV2 and TRBJ1-1; 9 bases are a match to TRBD1. With V trimmed by 6 bases and J by 11 bases, 10 bases remained unmatched. The CDR3 spans 13 residues. CDR1 is SNHLY and CDR2 is FYNNEI in the germline V gene. In DNA form, the CDR3 reads TGTGCCAGCAGCCGGACAGGGGAAGGTTGGGCTTTCTTT. Amino acids: CASSRTGEGWAFF.

The chain uses TRBV6-5 and TRBJ2-3, with TRBD2 matching over 8 bases. This CDR3 is built from 15 residues. V was pared by 8 bases and J by 0 bases, with 7 bases of the junction left unmatched. Germline loops: CDR1 MNHEY, CDR2 SVGAGI. The CDR3 spells CASAAGGDSTDTQYF. CDR3 coding DNA: TGTGCCAGCGCCGCGGGGGGAGACAGCACAGATACGCAGTATTTT.

This clone was recorded a few times. CDR3 region: CAFTRRNTEAFF. The CDR3 coding sequence is TGTGCCTTTACAAGGAGGAACACTGAAGCTTTCTTT. V is TRBV30 and J is TRBJ1-1; D uncertain. The CDR3 covers 12 residues. V was pared by 7 bases and J by 1 base, with 10 bases between. Germline V gives CDR1 GTSNPN, CDR2 SVGIG (reference sequence).

Notes on this clone: Relative to the germline gene, one junction end is altered; a read error may explain this. V and J are TRBV7-9 and TRBJ1-4; the D gene is possibly TRBD1 (5 bases). The germline gives CDR1 SEHNR, CDR2 FQNEAQ (reference sequence). CDR3 length: 15 amino acids. DNA of the CDR3: TGTTCCAGCAGCGCCTGGGACTTCCCTTCGGAAAAACTGTTTTTT. Protein sequence: CSSSAWDFPSEKLFF.